This T cell receptor beta chain emerged from a study of PD-1 blockade in mismatch repair-deficient tumors (dated by TCRdb to the late 2010s). Some background on the complete study: The trial enrolled 65 to 100 consecutive patients with roughly twelve mismatch repair-deficient cancer types between late 2013 and late 2016, all previously treated and progressing. Tumor-associated T cell clones were tracked in the peripheral blood of patients responding to PD-1 blockade by deep sequencing of TCR CDR3 regions.

Of note for this clone: Its target antigen remains unknown. Within one base of it there is no much larger clone, and no base qualities were kept.

Mismatch repair deficiency was established in every enrolled patient by polymerase chain reaction or immunohistochemistry. A few patients who responded to pembrolizumab therapy underwent TCR sequencing. The phase II trial prospectively evaluated PD-1 blockade with pembrolizumab in advanced mismatch repair-deficient cancers, independent of tissue of origin. Peripheral blood T cell samples were gathered serially, both before PD-1 blockade started and at multiple time points afterward. Blood sampling times were expressed in weeks after the first pembrolizumab dose. Deletion took 8 bases off V and 5 bases off J, with a span of 18 bases between the germline ends. From its cysteine to its phenylalanine, the CDR3 spans 14 amino acids. Kept here is only the CDR3 DNA, which spans 42 bases and is read in frame from base 1. CDR1 ENHRY and CDR2 SYGVKD were looked up in the germline V gene. Libraries were constructed by the immunoSEQ multiplex PCR assay. This immuneACCESS table, as held by TCRdb, lists in-frame sequences with V and J called but not all clones. Of the missing ones, under half trace to an unresolved V gene in checked studies; the others have no known cause. The sample data list roughly 79,000 clones, and about four fifths of these were observed just once. The top ten clones comprise around 5.1% of the sample.

The study at large found these results: Tumor-resident clones, often undetectable in blood before treatment, expanded rapidly after pembrolizumab and then contracted, generally before radiologic responses.

This receptor was identified in an adult with mismatch repair-deficient cancer. The sequences come from peripheral blood, collected 44 weeks after starting pembrolizumab. The sequence is built from TRBV10-3 and TRBJ1-1; the D gene is perhaps TRBD1, on 6 matching bases. The nucleotide sequence is given as TGTGCCATCTCGAAGGCGGGGGCTGAGACTGAAGCTTTCTTT. Its coded protein is CAISKAGAETEAFF.